Detailed here is one T cell receptor beta chain. The antigen remains unidentified. This PCR relied on a set of 60 Vbeta primers and 13 Jbeta primers. Data came from immunoSEQ multiplex PCR; TCRdb stores just in-frame clones and leaves some out. This sample carries about 140,000 clones, with 2% to 2.5% going to the ten biggest clones. Healthy bone marrow donors formed the donor group. V was trimmed by 2 bases and J by 2 bases, leaving 6 bases between them. Germline CDR1 reads GTSNPN; CDR2 reads SVGIG (reference sequence). There are 12 residues in the CDR3. The sample originates from a study of cytomegalovirus exposure and HLA in healthy donors. The study, taken as a whole, reports: The classifier was said to identify cytomegalovirus status with high specificity and sensitivity. A list of more than 150 TCR beta chains associated with cytomegalovirus was given.

The J gene is TRBJ2-5, the V gene TRBV30; D call uncertain. The sequence was collected from a woman aged 18-29 years in good health and CMV-seronegative. The source material was PBMCs. The CDR3 here is CAWSQSQETQYF. CDR3 DNA sequence: TGTGCCTGGAGTCAATCACAAGAGACCCAGTACTTC.